The rows below give T cell receptor beta chains drawn from one sample of a study of somatic mutations in cytotoxic T cells in rheumatoid arthritis. Here immunoSEQ multiplex PCR was the method, and the copy in TCRdb shows in-frame clones only, minus some. The data contain 25,000 to 30,000 clones, roughly 80% of them singletons. The sequencing input was CD8+ T cells sorted from blood. The receptors originated from a man over 45 in good health. Each CDR3 is given with its conserved first and last residue. A D gene is named only where the DNA matches it firmly. Where a row states a size, it is once, few, many or the class of an expanded clone; other rows omit it.

clone size: .
J gene: TRBJ2-5
V gene: TRBV9
D gene: TRBD1
CDR3 DNA: TGTGCCAGCAGCGGGCCCACAGGGGGCTGGTCAGAGACCCAGTACTTC
CDR3 protein: CASSGPTGGWSETQYF

clone size: .
J gene: TRBJ2-5
V gene: TRBV4-1
D gene: TRBD1
CDR3 DNA: TGCGCCAGCAGCCAGACACCCGGGACAGGGGAGGTGACCCAGTACTTC
CDR3 protein: CASSQTPGTGEVTQYF

clone size: once
J gene: TRBJ2-5
V gene: TRBV6-5
D gene: .
CDR3 DNA: TGTGCCAGCAGTTACAATAGCAGGGAGACCCAGTACTTC
CDR3 protein: CASSYNSRETQYF

clone size: .
J gene: TRBJ2-1
V gene: TRBV6-1
D gene: TRBD2
CDR3 DNA: TGTGCCAGCAGTGACCCCGGACTAGCGGACTCCTACAATGAGCAGTTCTTC
CDR3 protein: CASSDPGLADSYNEQFF

clone size: .
J gene: TRBJ2-1
V gene: TRBV11-2
D gene: TRBD2
CDR3 DNA: TGTGCCAGCAGCTTAGGTGTGGTTAGCGGGAGCTCCTACAATGAGCAGTTCTTC
CDR3 protein: CASSLGVVSGSSYNEQFF

clone size: .
J gene: TRBJ2-7
V gene: TRBV7-8
D gene: .
CDR3 DNA: TGTGCCAGCAGCTTAAGGCAGAGCTACGAGCAGTACTTC
CDR3 protein: CASSLRQSYEQYF

clone size: .
J gene: TRBJ2-5
V gene: TRBV7-9
D gene: .
CDR3 DNA: TGTACCAGCAGCCTCAGCTCGAGTGGGGAGACCCAGTACTTC
CDR3 protein: CTSSLSSSGETQYF

clone size: few
J gene: TRBJ2-3
V gene: TRBV7-9
D gene: .
CDR3 DNA: TGTGCCCTCCCAACGGGGAGGGGGCGAGATACGCAGTATTTT
CDR3 protein: CALPTGRGRDTQYF

clone size: few
J gene: TRBJ2-1
V gene: TRBV27
D gene: TRBD2
CDR3 DNA: TGTGCCAGCAAGCTAGCGGGTTACAATGAGCAGTTCTTC
CDR3 protein: CASKLAGYNEQFF

clone size: .
J gene: TRBJ1-1
V gene: TRBV7-6
D gene: TRBD1
CDR3 DNA: TGTGCCAGCAGCTTAAGGACAGGGCAGGACACTGAAGCTTTCTTT
CDR3 protein: CASSLRTGQDTEAFF

clone size: .
J gene: TRBJ2-4
V gene: TRBV29-1
D gene: TRBD2
CDR3 DNA: TGCAGCGTGTTAGCGGGAGGCTTTGACAAAAACATTCAGTACTTC
CDR3 protein: CSVLAGGFDKNIQYF

clone size: few
J gene: TRBJ2-7
V gene: TRBV4-1
D gene: TRBD2
CDR3 DNA: TGCGCCAGCAGCATCGGACTAGCGGCTAACTACGAGCAGTACTTC
CDR3 protein: CASSIGLAANYEQYF

clone size: .
J gene: TRBJ2-7
V gene: TRBV27
D gene: .
CDR3 DNA: TGTGCCAGCAGTTTATCGAGGGGGAACGAGCAGTACTTC
CDR3 protein: CASSLSRGNEQYF

clone size: once
J gene: TRBJ2-1
V gene: TRBV10-3
D gene: TRBD1
CDR3 DNA: TGTGCCATCAGGACAGGGAAGAACAATGAGCAGTTCTTC
CDR3 protein: CAIRTGKNNEQFF

clone size: .
J gene: TRBJ2-7
V gene: TRBV6-1
D gene: TRBD1
CDR3 DNA: TGTGCCAGTCGACAGGGATCGGCGGAAGAGCAGTACTTC
CDR3 protein: CASRQGSAEEQYF

clone size: .
J gene: TRBJ2-2
V gene: TRBV9
D gene: .
CDR3 DNA: TGTGCCAGCAGCGTAGGAGGGGAAGGCACCGGGGAGCTGTTTTTT
CDR3 protein: CASSVGGEGTGELFF

clone size: .
J gene: TRBJ2-7
V gene: TRBV6-5
D gene: TRBD2
CDR3 DNA: TGTGCCAGCAGTTCCTTAGCGGGGGCCTACGAGCAGTACTTC
CDR3 protein: CASSSLAGAYEQYF

clone size: .
J gene: TRBJ1-1
V gene: TRBV11-3
D gene: .
CDR3 DNA: TGTGCCAGCAGCTTAGAGGTGACGGGGGTCACTGAAGCTTTCTTT
CDR3 protein: CASSLEVTGVTEAFF

clone size: .
J gene: TRBJ2-7
V gene: TRBV6-5
D gene: .
CDR3 DNA: TGTGCCAGCAGTTACGGGGGGCAGTCCTACGAGCAGTACTTC
CDR3 protein: CASSYGGQSYEQYF

clone size: .
J gene: TRBJ2-1
V gene: TRBV6-1
D gene: .
CDR3 DNA: TGTGCCAGCAGCGCGACTGGGAATGAGCAGTTCTTC
CDR3 protein: CASSATGNEQFF

clone size: .
J gene: TRBJ2-7
V gene: TRBV7-2
D gene: .
CDR3 DNA: TGTGCCAGCAGCTTAGTGGGCGGGACGATCTCCTACGAGCAGTACTTC
CDR3 protein: CASSLVGGTISYEQYF

clone size: .
J gene: TRBJ2-1
V gene: TRBV30
D gene: .
CDR3 DNA: TGTGCCTGTGATCGCCTGGAGGGACAAACCTACAATGAGCAGTTCTTC
CDR3 protein: CACDRLEGQTYNEQFF

clone size: .
J gene: TRBJ2-1
V gene: TRBV28
D gene: TRBD2
CDR3 DNA: TGTGCCAGCAGTTTACCGGCTAGCGGGAGTTGGTCCTACAATGAGCAGTTCTTC
CDR3 protein: CASSLPASGSWSYNEQFF

clone size: .
J gene: TRBJ2-1
V gene: TRBV9
D gene: .
CDR3 DNA: TGTGCCAGCAGCGTAGGAGGTGCCTTAGTTGGTGAGCAGTTCTTC
CDR3 protein: CASSVGGALVGEQFF

clone size: .
J gene: TRBJ2-7
V gene: TRBV9
D gene: .
CDR3 DNA: TGTGCCAGCACCAAGGGGGACTCTCAAGAGCAGTACTTC
CDR3 protein: CASTKGDSQEQYF

clone size: .
J gene: TRBJ1-1
V gene: TRBV7-9
D gene: .
CDR3 DNA: TGTGCCAGCAGACCCGGTTCGGCCACTGAAGCTTTCTTT
CDR3 protein: CASRPGSATEAFF

clone size: .
J gene: TRBJ2-1
V gene: TRBV27
D gene: TRBD1
CDR3 DNA: TGTGCCAGCAGTTTCCTGACAGGGAGCTCCTACAATGAGCAGTTCTTC
CDR3 protein: CASSFLTGSSYNEQFF

clone size: .
J gene: TRBJ2-7
V gene: TRBV5-6
D gene: TRBD2
CDR3 DNA: TGTGCCAGCAGCTTAGGGACTAGCGGGAGGATCCACTTC
CDR3 protein: CASSLGTSGRIHF

clone size: .
J gene: TRBJ1-3
V gene: TRBV30
D gene: .
CDR3 DNA: TGTGCCTGGCAACGGGGAGAGGGAAACACCATATATTTT
CDR3 protein: CAWQRGEGNTIYF

clone size: .
J gene: TRBJ2-1
V gene: TRBV30
D gene: .
CDR3 DNA: TGTGCCTGGAGTGCTTCCGACGGAGGGGGCTACAATGAGCAGTTCTTC
CDR3 protein: CAWSASDGGGYNEQFF

clone size: .
J gene: TRBJ2-6
V gene: TRBV2
D gene: .
CDR3 DNA: TGTGCCAGCACCCTGGACAAAAACTCTGGGGCCAACGTCCTGACTTTC
CDR3 protein: CASTLDKNSGANVLTF

clone size: .
J gene: TRBJ1-2
V gene: TRBV6-5
D gene: .
CDR3 DNA: TGTGCCAGCAGTTACAAGGGTTCCTATGGCTACACCTTC
CDR3 protein: CASSYKGSYGYTF

clone size: .
J gene: TRBJ2-2
V gene: TRBV6-6
D gene: .
CDR3 DNA: TGTGCCAGCAGTTACAGGGACACCGGGGAGCTGTTTTTT
CDR3 protein: CASSYRDTGELFF

clone size: .
J gene: TRBJ2-7
V gene: TRBV5-1
D gene: .
CDR3 DNA: TGCGCCAGCAGCTTGCGGGGGAGAGGCGAGCAGTACTTC
CDR3 protein: CASSLRGRGEQYF

clone size: .
J gene: TRBJ2-7
V gene: TRBV27
D gene: .
CDR3 DNA: TGTGCCAGCAGTTTGAGGGGGGAATACGAGCAGTACTTC
CDR3 protein: CASSLRGEYEQYF

clone size: .
J gene: TRBJ2-3
V gene: TRBV10-1
D gene: .
CDR3 DNA: TGCGCCAGCAGTGATAATTTACGGGACCCGGAGTATTTT
CDR3 protein: CASSDNLRDPEYF

clone size: .
J gene: TRBJ2-7
V gene: TRBV7-6
D gene: TRBD2
CDR3 DNA: TGTGCCAGCAGCTTAGCGGGGGGGATCTCCTACGAGCAGTACTTC
CDR3 protein: CASSLAGGISYEQYF

clone size: .
J gene: TRBJ2-7
V gene: TRBV11-2
D gene: .
CDR3 DNA: TGTGCCAGCAGCTTACCAGGGCCGCCTTTATGGGAGCAGTACTTC
CDR3 protein: CASSLPGPPLWEQYF

clone size: few
J gene: TRBJ2-7
V gene: TRBV11-1
D gene: TRBD2
CDR3 DNA: TGTGCCAGCAGCCTCCAGATGGGCGGGAGGTCTATTTCCTACGAGCAGTACTTC
CDR3 protein: CASSLQMGGRSISYEQYF

clone size: .
J gene: TRBJ1-3
V gene: TRBV5-4
D gene: .
CDR3 DNA: TGTGCCAGCAGCTACACCGGGCGGAGAAACACCATATATTTT
CDR3 protein: CASSYTGRRNTIYF

clone size: .
J gene: TRBJ2-7
V gene: TRBV28
D gene: TRBD1
CDR3 DNA: TGTGCCAGCAGTCCGCCCGGACAGGGTAGAATCGAGCAGTACTTC
CDR3 protein: CASSPPGQGRIEQYF